The clone carrying this TCR beta chain has more than one count but fewer than ten. Its cognate antigen is unknown. Unique molecular identifiers were affixed to single, distinct cDNA molecules. TCRdb redid the calling of the 5' RACE reads with MiXCR, one entry per CDR3 protein. The sample has about 76,000 distinct CDR3 sequences, about 11% seen once. The sample is drawn from a study of early T cells in non-severe SARS-CoV-2 infection. In the study overall: The input, bulk RNA from unsorted whole blood, was sequenced, and chains were unpaired.

J was trimmed by 4 bases and V by 6 bases; bases with no gene match: 4. CDR3 length equals 13 residues. The germline gives CDR1 MNHNY, CDR2 SVGAGI (reference sequence). Study-wide results and caveats: Private and CD4 specificities were missed by VDJdb matching, skewed to anti-spike CD8.

Sequencing was performed on whole blood. V is TRBV6-6 and J is TRBJ1-1; 8 bases align to TRBD1. The clonotype comes from an adult who was a healthcare worker with PCR-confirmed SARS-CoV-2 infection or an uninfected control (not recorded which). CDR3 sequence: CASRPDRGTEAFF. CDR3 DNA sequence: TGTGCCAGCAGACCTGACAGGGGCACTGAAGCTTTCTTT.